This T cell receptor beta chain was sequenced in a study of CD8+CD57+ T cells in acquired aplastic anemia. TCR beta VDJ and CDR3 were profiled, and genomic DNA was the template. A single record per CDR3 protein comes from TCRdb applying MiXCR to the reads. In the table there are roughly 260,000 distinct CDR3 sequences, around half of which are singletons. This clonotype was seen at least ten times. The patients chosen for sequencing had shown expansion of CD8+CD57+ cells (detected by flow cytometry). The study sampled blood from patients who had received no therapy. The receptor comes from a human donor with aplastic anemia. Sample: sorted CD4+, CD8+, or CD8+CD57+ T cells (not recorded which) from PBMCs.

The CDR3 loop reads CASSPPGQRFNTEAFF. CDR3 nucleotides: TGTGCCAGCAGTCCGCCGGGACAGCGCTTCAACACTGAAGCTTTCTTT. The chain recombines TRBV12-3 or TRBV12-4 with TRBJ1-1; 7 bases are shared with TRBD1. The CDR3 totals 16 residues. V dropped 5 bases and J dropped 2; count of bases not matched to a gene: 11.